Listed below are T cell receptor beta chains from one sample, sequenced in a study of blood T cell repertoires in COVID-19. TCRdb keeps only in-frame clones here, not all; method: immunoSEQ multiplex PCR. The sample shows 35,000 to 50,000 clones, around 90% of them seen only once. Material: peripheral blood. The receptors derive from a man in his fifties or sixties with active COVID-19. Each CDR3 is given with its conserved first and last residue. A D gene is named only where the DNA matches it firmly. Rows give clone size only sometimes, using once, few, many, or a class for an expanded clone.

CASSFLGGGGANVLTF	-	TRBD1	16	TRBJ2-6	TRBV7-2
CASSQEPGVNTEAFF	-	-	15	TRBJ1-1	TRBV3-1/TRBV3-2
CASSFSQRREKLFF	-	-	14	TRBJ1-4	TRBV28
CASSLDRGWSGYTF	-	TRBD1	14	TRBJ1-2	TRBV5-4
CATSRGQDYEQYF	-	-	13	TRBJ2-7	TRBV15
CASSTGQGREKLFF	-	TRBD1	14	TRBJ1-4	TRBV5-1
CASSLGLENYGYTF	-	-	14	TRBJ1-2	TRBV3-1/TRBV3-2
CASSEVTRGSQETQYF	-	TRBD2	16	TRBJ2-5	TRBV6-1
CASSKHDDRGYGYTF	-	TRBD1	15	TRBJ1-2	TRBV28
CASSRQGTNTEAFF	-	TRBD1	14	TRBJ1-1	TRBV4-3
CASSQGDRGLDEQYF	-	TRBD1	15	TRBJ2-7	TRBV5-1
CSVGLLAGDITF	once	TRBD2	12	TRBJ2-7	TRBV29-1
CASSGTERGAPDTQYF	-	TRBD2	16	TRBJ2-3	TRBV6-1
CASSLGPINQPQHF	-	-	14	TRBJ1-5	TRBV13
CVSSPPFQGAITDTQYF	once	TRBD1	17	TRBJ2-3	TRBV18
CSVGEQGGYEQYF	-	-	13	TRBJ2-7	TRBV29-1
CSVERTSGFHEQFF	-	TRBD2	14	TRBJ2-1	TRBV29-1
CASSQVSDSGNQPQHF	-	-	16	TRBJ1-5	TRBV4-1
CATVRTSRDTIYF	-	-	13	TRBJ1-3	TRBV5-8
CASSQEGAGTNEQFF	-	-	15	TRBJ2-1	TRBV4-3
CSVSLGQGTGANVLTF	-	TRBD1	16	TRBJ2-6	TRBV29-1
CASSNLGQGSDIQYF	-	TRBD1	15	TRBJ2-4	TRBV6-1
CASRPGQGAVEQYF	-	TRBD1	14	TRBJ2-7	TRBV28
CASSKGLTSGGAVGTDTQYF	-	-	20	TRBJ2-3	TRBV21-1
CSASPSGGAIGKTQYF	-	TRBD2	16	TRBJ2-5	TRBV20-1
CASSPDMYRGYTF	-	-	13	TRBJ1-2	TRBV6-5
CASSLSRTGGNQPQHF	-	TRBD1	16	TRBJ1-5	TRBV27
CASSPTGAGDYGYTF	-	TRBD1	15	TRBJ1-2	TRBV7-3
CAISSGLRSTDTQYF	-	-	15	TRBJ2-3	TRBV10-3
CASSTGQAFFSGNTIYF	once	TRBD1	17	TRBJ1-3	TRBV6-2/TRBV6-3
CASSDSMGGYNEQFF	few	-	15	TRBJ2-1	TRBV6-4
CASSRDRGIGYTF	-	TRBD1	13	TRBJ1-2	TRBV19
CASSHGQTYNSPLHF	few	-	15	TRBJ1-6	TRBV19
CASSSSGGGTDTQYF	once	TRBD2	15	TRBJ2-3	TRBV5-1
CASSYRPGSTTEAFF	once	-	15	TRBJ1-1	TRBV6-6
CAISDQGAAEAFF	-	TRBD1	13	TRBJ1-1	TRBV10-3
CAWGAPSYEQYF	-	-	12	TRBJ2-7	TRBV30
CASSLGDRGSYNEQFF	-	-	16	TRBJ2-1	TRBV5-1
CAITVRENTEAFF	-	-	13	TRBJ1-1	TRBV10-3
CASSPQESYEQYF	-	-	13	TRBJ2-7	TRBV18
CASSPGARGMNTEAFF	-	-	16	TRBJ1-1	TRBV7-6
CASSYAVSPGYTF	-	-	13	TRBJ1-2	TRBV6-2/TRBV6-3
CASSDSAGGSTDTQYF	-	TRBD2	16	TRBJ2-3	TRBV6-4
CASSITGTGPYGYTF	-	TRBD1	15	TRBJ1-2	TRBV19
CSVTNRVNTEAFF	-	-	13	TRBJ1-1	TRBV29-1
CASSSQDRGRTYEQYF	-	TRBD1	16	TRBJ2-7	TRBV5-4
CASSQTGTGGGGYTF	-	TRBD1	15	TRBJ1-2	TRBV4-1
CASSEGSGTPIRGYTF	-	-	16	TRBJ1-2	TRBV6-1
CASTAGWGGYTF	-	-	12	TRBJ1-2	TRBV6-5
CASLGTNEQFF	-	-	11	TRBJ2-1	TRBV6-5
CSANRATEAFF	-	-	11	TRBJ1-1	TRBV20-1